These 9 T cell receptor beta chains came from one sample sequenced in a study of long-term antiretroviral therapy in people with HIV. It was version v3.0 of the immunoSEQ assay that was run at survey level. TCRdb's copy holds only in-frame clones and misses some; the assay was immunoSEQ multiplex PCR. The data hold roughly 9,800 clones, with about 81% observed a single time. Here the sequenced sample was unsorted PBMCs, taken 0.7 years after starting antiretroviral therapy. These receptors all stem from a middle-aged man with HIV.

This clone was seen a few times. The gene calls are TRBV7-9 and TRBJ2-1; 7 bases are a match to TRBD1. Germline V gene sequence: CDR1 SEHNR, CDR2 FQNEAQ (reference sequence). The V gene end was trimmed by 5 bases and the J gene end by 2 bases; junction bases not matched to a gene: 9. The CDR3 is made up of 16 amino acids. The CDR3 spells CASSTPRDSAYNEQFF. CDR3 coding DNA: TGTGCCAGCAGCACCCCCCGGGACAGCGCCTACAATGAGCAGTTCTTC.

The V call is TRBV10-3, the J call TRBJ2-1, with TRBD2 as a possible D gene (5 bases). CDR3 length: 12 residues. Trimming took off 3 bases at V and 9 bases at J, with 9 bases between the two ends. Germline CDR1 ENHRY, CDR2 SYGVKD. The CDR3 spells CAISDERREQFF. As DNA, the CDR3 is TGTGCCATCAGTGATGAGCGGCGTGAGCAGTTCTTC.

The chain combines TRBV18 with TRBJ2-5; unclear D gene. This CDR3 spans 11 amino acids. Germline CDR1 KGHSH, CDR2 LQKENI. Trimming stripped 2 bases from V and 4 bases from J, with 2 bases between. Here the CDR3 reads CASSPGETQYF. The CDR3 region has the DNA TGTGCCAGCTCACCAGGAGAGACCCAGTACTTC. Full variable domain (outside the CDR3, taken from reference TRBV18 and TRBJ2-5): NAGVMQNPRHLVRRRGQEARLRCSPMKGHSHVYWYRQLPEEGLKFMVYLQKENIIDESGMPKERFSAEFPKEGPSILRIQQVVRGDSAAYFCASSPGETQYFGPGTRLLVL.

The rearrangement joins TRBV27 to TRBJ2-1, with a tentative D call TRBD2 (5 bases). The length of the CDR3 is 19 residues. Trimming removed 3 bases at V and 3 bases at J, with 24 bases between. CDR1 is MNHEY and CDR2 is SMNVEV in the germline V gene (reference sequence). The CDR3 reads CASSFPHRTEGVVYNEQFF. Written as DNA, the CDR3 is TGTGCCAGCAGTTTTCCACATAGGACTGAGGGAGTCGTCTACAATGAGCAGTTCTTC.

The V call is TRBV4-1, the J call TRBJ2-5; weak D call: TRBD2 (6 bases). Germline CDR1 reads MGHRA; CDR2 reads YSYEKL. The CDR3 totals 15 residues. Trimming removed 0 bases at V and 2 bases at J, with 10 bases between. This chain's CDR3 is CASSQDRGIQETQYF. For the CDR3, the DNA is TGCGCCAGCAGCCAAGATCGGGGGATTCAAGAGACCCAGTACTTC.

The chain recombines TRBV19 with TRBJ2-7, with 10 bases lining up with TRBD2. V shed 3 bases, J shed 1 base, and the junction held 0 bases outside the gene matches. The CDR3 runs 14 residues. The germline gives CDR1 LNHDA, CDR2 SQIVND (reference sequence). The CDR3 loop is CASSISGRSYEQYF. CDR3 coding DNA: TGTGCCAGTAGTATTAGCGGGAGGTCCTACGAGCAGTACTTC.

The chain uses TRBV5-6 and TRBJ1-2; no definite D call. The length of the CDR3 is 15 residues. Trimming pared 0 bases from V and 1 base from J, leaving 10 bases between. Germline V gene lookup returns CDR1 SGHDT and CDR2 YYEEEE. The CDR3 is CASSLAQRNNYGYTF. Here the CDR3 DNA reads TGTGCCAGCAGCTTGGCACAGCGGAATAACTATGGCTACACCTTC.

The chain links TRBV5-4 to TRBJ2-5; D tentatively fits TRBD1 or TRBD2 (5 bases each). Between the trimmed V and J ends, which lost 4 bases and 3 bases, there was a span of 16 bases. Germline values: CDR1 SGHNT, CDR2 YYREEE (reference sequence). The CDR3 is made up of 15 amino acids. The DNA of the CDR3 is TGTGCCAGCAGCCGGGGCCTCTCGGCGGAAGAGACCCAGTACTTC. As protein: CASSRGLSAEETQYF.

This chain uses TRBV7-9 with TRBJ1-2; TRBD1 matches at 7 bases. The length of the CDR3 is 16 residues. V lost 5 bases and J lost 5; bases outside the gene matches: 14. Germline values: CDR1 SEHNR, CDR2 FQNEAQ (reference sequence). CDR3 in amino acids: CASSPHPGQGVYGYTF. The CDR3 DNA is TGTGCCAGCAGCCCACATCCCGGGCAGGGGGTTTATGGCTACACCTTC.